Here is one T cell receptor (beta chain) with its context. This entry comes from a study of shared clonotypes between healthy human individuals. Study-wide background: For every donor, three CD4 naive, three CD4 memory, two CD8 naive and one CD8 memory plates were used.

CDR3 length: 14 amino acids. Trimming took off 1 base at V and 7 bases at J, with 13 bases between the two ends. Germline assignment: CDR1 KGHSH and CDR2 LQKENI. Repertoires were generated with immunoSEQ multiplex PCR, while TCRdb's copy carries only in-frame clones and drops some. The table records approximately 1.5 million clones, approximately 98.5% of them present only once. The source is a man aged 25 to 40 in good health. The rearrangement joins TRBV18 to TRBJ1-1, with TRBD1 as a possible D gene (5 bases). The sample was naive CD4+ T cells sorted from blood. The subset is: CD45RA+ positively selected. The CDR3 sequence: CASSPQARTLEAFF. DNA of the CDR3: TGTGCCAGCTCACCACAAGCACGGACACTTGAAGCTTTCTTT.